The TCR beta chain described here comes from a study of blood T cells in healthy people across ages. Combining a sample-barcoded 5' primer with a J-beta primer mix, a second PCR ran for roughly 7 to 12 cycles. MiXCR, run by TCRdb on the 5' RACE reads, gives a single entry per CDR3 protein. Of 600,000 to 900,000 distinct CDR3 sequences in the sample, approximately 24% were seen once. This clonotype was counted a few times. Trimming cost V 4 bases and J 2 bases, with 21 bases left between them. Germline lookup yields CDR1 MDHEN and CDR2 SYDVKM. This CDR3 spans 17 amino acids. These data also featured in a second study, about T cells of mothers and their children. That paper states: The whole RNA yield was converted to cDNA, around 1.4 ug per 15 ul. Every mother produced more than 10 million TCR beta CDR3 reads, whereas every child provided about 3 million.

The sequence came from a boy between 10 and 17 years old in good health. The V call is TRBV28, the J call TRBJ2-7; no definite D call. What was sequenced was blood. CDR3 bases: TGTGCCAGCAGTTCTTCAGAAGGCACATTCAGCGCCTACGAGCAGTACTTC. Its protein product is CASSSSEGTFSAYEQYF.